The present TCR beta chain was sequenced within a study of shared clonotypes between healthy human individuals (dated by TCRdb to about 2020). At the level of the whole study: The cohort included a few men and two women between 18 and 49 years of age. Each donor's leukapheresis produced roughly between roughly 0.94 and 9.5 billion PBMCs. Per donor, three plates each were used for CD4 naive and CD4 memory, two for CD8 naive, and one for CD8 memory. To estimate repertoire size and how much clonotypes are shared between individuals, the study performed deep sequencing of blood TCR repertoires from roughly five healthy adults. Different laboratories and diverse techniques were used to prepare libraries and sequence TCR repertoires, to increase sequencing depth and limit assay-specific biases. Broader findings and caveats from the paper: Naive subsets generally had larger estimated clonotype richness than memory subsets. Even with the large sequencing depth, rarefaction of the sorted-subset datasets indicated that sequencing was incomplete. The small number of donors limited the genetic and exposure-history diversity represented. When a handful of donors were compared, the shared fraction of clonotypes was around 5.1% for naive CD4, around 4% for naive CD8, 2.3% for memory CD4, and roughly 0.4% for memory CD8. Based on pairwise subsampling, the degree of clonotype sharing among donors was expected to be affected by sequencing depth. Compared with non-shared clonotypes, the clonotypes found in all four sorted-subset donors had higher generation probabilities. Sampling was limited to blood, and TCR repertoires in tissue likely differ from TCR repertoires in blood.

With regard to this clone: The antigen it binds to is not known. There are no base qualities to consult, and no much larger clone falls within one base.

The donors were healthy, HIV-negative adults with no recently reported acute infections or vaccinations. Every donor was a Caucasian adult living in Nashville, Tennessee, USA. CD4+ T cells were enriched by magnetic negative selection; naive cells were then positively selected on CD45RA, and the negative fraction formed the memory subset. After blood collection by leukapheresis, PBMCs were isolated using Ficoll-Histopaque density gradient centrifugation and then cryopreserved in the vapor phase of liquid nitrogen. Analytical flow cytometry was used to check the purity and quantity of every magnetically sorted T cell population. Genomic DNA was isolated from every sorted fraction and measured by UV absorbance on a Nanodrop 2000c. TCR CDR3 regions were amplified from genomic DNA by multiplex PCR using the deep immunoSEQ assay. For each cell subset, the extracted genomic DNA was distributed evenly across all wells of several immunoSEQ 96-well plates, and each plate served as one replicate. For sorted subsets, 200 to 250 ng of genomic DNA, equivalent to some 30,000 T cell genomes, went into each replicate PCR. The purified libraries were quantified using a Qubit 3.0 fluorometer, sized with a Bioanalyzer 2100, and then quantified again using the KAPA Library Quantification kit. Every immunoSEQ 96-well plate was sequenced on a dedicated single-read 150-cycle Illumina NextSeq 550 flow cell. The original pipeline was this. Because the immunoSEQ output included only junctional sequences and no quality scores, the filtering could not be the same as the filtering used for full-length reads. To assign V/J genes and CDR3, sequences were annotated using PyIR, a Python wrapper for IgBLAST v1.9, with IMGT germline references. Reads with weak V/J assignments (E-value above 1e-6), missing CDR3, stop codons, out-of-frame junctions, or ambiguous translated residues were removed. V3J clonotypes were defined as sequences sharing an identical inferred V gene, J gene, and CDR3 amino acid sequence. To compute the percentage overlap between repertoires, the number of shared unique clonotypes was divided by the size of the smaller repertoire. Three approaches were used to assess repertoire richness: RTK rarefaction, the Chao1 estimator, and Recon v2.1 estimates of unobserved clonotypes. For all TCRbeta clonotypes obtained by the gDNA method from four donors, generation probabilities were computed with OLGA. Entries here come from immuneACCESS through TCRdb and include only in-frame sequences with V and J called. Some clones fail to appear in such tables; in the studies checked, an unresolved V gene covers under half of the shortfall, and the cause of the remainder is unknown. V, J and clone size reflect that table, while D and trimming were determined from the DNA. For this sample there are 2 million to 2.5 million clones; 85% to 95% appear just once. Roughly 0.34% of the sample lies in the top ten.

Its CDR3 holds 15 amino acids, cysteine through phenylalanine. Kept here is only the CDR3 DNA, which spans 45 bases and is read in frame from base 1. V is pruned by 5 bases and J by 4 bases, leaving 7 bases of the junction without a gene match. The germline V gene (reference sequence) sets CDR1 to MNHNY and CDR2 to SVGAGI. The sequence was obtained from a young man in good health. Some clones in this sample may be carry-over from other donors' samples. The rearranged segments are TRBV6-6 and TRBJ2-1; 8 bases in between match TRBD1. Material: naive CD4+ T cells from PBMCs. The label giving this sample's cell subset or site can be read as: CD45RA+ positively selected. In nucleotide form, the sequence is TGTGCCAGCAGTCTCAGACAGGGGCCTTACAATGAGCAGTTCTTC. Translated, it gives CASSLRQGPYNEQFF.